The table lists the clone carrying this T cell receptor beta chain with a few counts. These data originate in a study of blood T cell repertoires in COVID-19. Study summary: Samples taken during acute and convalescent COVID-19 were collected in the United States, Italy and Spain. PBMCs, B-cell-depleted T cells, or T cells were the source of the cDNA or gDNA that made up the material.

Original analysis: Quantification of nucleated cells was approximated via reference gene primer amplification. The protocol was immunoSEQ multiplex PCR, while the TCRdb copy is restricted to in-frame clones and leaves out a portion. V and J calls and clone size are those listed in that table; D and trimming were worked out from the DNA. The repertoire holds roughly 250,000 clones, with 79% as singletons. The CDR3 is 14 residues long. Germline V lookup: CDR1 SGHRS, CDR2 YFSETQ. V was cut by 2 bases and J by 6 bases, with 13 bases left in between. V gene TRBV5-1 combines with J gene TRBJ2-3; D call uncertain. Sequenced material: peripheral blood. This TCR came from a woman aged 40 to 55 with active or convalescent COVID-19. CDR3 in amino acids: CASSFNPPVDTQYF. The CDR3 DNA reads TGCGCCAGCAGCTTTAATCCGCCGGTGGATACGCAGTATTTT.